This TCR beta chain was documented in a study of shared clonotypes between healthy human individuals (dated by TCRdb to the early 2020s). Regarding the research as a whole: A couple of women and a few men aged 18 to 49 years were included in the cohort. For each donor, CD4 naive and CD4 memory were each run on three plates, CD8 naive on two plates, and CD8 memory on one plate. The study deeply sequenced blood TCR repertoires of five healthy adults to estimate repertoire size and the extent of clonotype sharing between individuals. Libraries were prepared and TCR repertoires were sequenced by different laboratories using diverse techniques, in order to increase sequencing depth and limit assay-specific biases. Each donor's leukapheresis produced roughly between about 0.85 and 10 billion PBMCs.

As for this clone: Its specific antigen is unknown. Per-base qualities were not stored, and no clone one base away is much larger.

For the CD8 naive samples, CD45RO-negative cells were positively selected for CCR7, yielding a CD45RA+CCR7+ population from which TemRA cells were excluded. Healthy HIV-negative adults with no recently reported acute infections or vaccinations were included as donors. Only Caucasian adults living in Nashville, Tennessee, USA were represented among the donors. Blood was obtained by leukapheresis, after which PBMCs were separated by Ficoll-Histopaque density gradient centrifugation and cryopreserved in liquid nitrogen vapor phase. Purity and quantity of every magnetically sorted T cell population were checked by analytical flow cytometry. Each sorted fraction had its genomic DNA isolated and then quantified by UV absorbance on a Nanodrop 2000c. The research as a whole found: Approximately 5% of naive CD4, around 4% of naive CD8, approximately 2.2% of memory CD4, and about 0.4% of memory CD8 clonotypes were shared across four donors. Pairwise subsampling indicated that sequencing depth was expected to affect the degree of clonotype sharing among donors. Because the study included a small number of donors, the genetic and exposure-history diversity represented was limited. Estimated clonotype richness was generally larger for naive than for memory subsets. Even with the large sequencing depth, rarefaction of the sorted-subset datasets indicated that sequencing was incomplete. Sampling was limited to blood, and TCR repertoires in tissue likely differ from TCR repertoires in blood. Compared with non-shared clonotypes, clonotypes shared by all four sorted-subset donors had higher generation probabilities.

TCR CDR3 regions were amplified from genomic DNA by multiplex PCR using the deep immunoSEQ assay. Extracted genomic DNA from each cell subset was spread evenly across all wells of several immunoSEQ 96-well plates, with each plate serving as a replicate. For sorted subsets, 200 ng of genomic DNA, equivalent to around 30,000 T cell genomes, went into each replicate PCR. The purified libraries were quantified using a Qubit 3.0 fluorometer, sized with a Bioanalyzer 2100, and then quantified again using the KAPA Library Quantification kit. Every immunoSEQ 96-well plate was sequenced on a dedicated single-read 150-cycle Illumina NextSeq 550 flow cell. For the original study's pipeline: Because the immunoSEQ output held only junctional sequences and lacked quality scores, the filtering could not match the filtering applied to full-length reads. To assign V/J genes and CDR3, sequences were annotated using PyIR, a Python wrapper for IgBLAST v1.9, with IMGT germline references. Reads were removed for weak V/J assignments (E-value above 1e-6), missing CDR3, stop codons, out-of-frame junctions, or ambiguous translated residues. V3J clonotypes were defined as sequences sharing the same inferred V gene, J gene, and CDR3 amino acid sequence. The percentage overlap between two repertoires was calculated by dividing the number of shared unique clonotypes by the size of the smaller repertoire. RTK rarefaction, the Chao1 estimator, and Recon v2.1 estimates of unobserved clonotypes were used to assess repertoire richness. Generation probabilities were computed with OLGA for all TCRbeta clonotypes obtained by the gDNA method from four donors. Entries here come from immuneACCESS through TCRdb and include only in-frame sequences with V and J called. Some clones fail to appear in such tables; in the studies checked, an unresolved V gene covers under half of the shortfall, and the cause of the remainder is unknown. V, J and clone size derive from that table, while D and trimming were established from the DNA sequence. The sample includes about 590,000 clones, with about 95% observed a single time. The top ten constitute approximately 0.1% of the sample.

Inclusive of the bounding cysteine and phenylalanine, the CDR3 is 15 residues long. The retained sequence is limited to the CDR3, 45 bases, with the frame set at the first base. V drops 0 bases and J drops 7 bases, leaving 14 bases in between. CDR1 and CDR2 are drawn from the germline V gene: SGDLS, YYNGEE. The rearranged segments are TRBV9 and TRBJ2-1, with a weak D call of TRBD1 (5 bases match). Specimen: naive CD8+ T cells sorted from blood. The cell subset or site label here, explained by the study, means: CD45RA+CCR7+. The sequence came from a woman younger than 45 in good health. CDR3 protein: CASSVGGGARNEQFF. The bases are TGTGCCAGCAGCGTAGGCGGTGGGGCGCGGAATGAGCAGTTCTTC.